The 3 T cell receptor beta chains reported below all come from one sample, sequenced in a study of blood T cell repertoires in COVID-19. Some clones are missing from TCRdb's copy, which holds only in-frame ones; the method was immunoSEQ multiplex PCR. The sample holds around 210,000 clones, roughly 90% seen once. The sequencing input was PBMCs or T cells enriched from blood (not recorded which). The receptors derive from a young woman who had recovered from COVID-19.

The rearrangement joins TRBV5-1 to TRBJ2-7, with 9 nucleotides matching TRBD1. Trimming at V came to 4 bases and at J to 1 base, leaving 6 bases not matched to a gene. Per the germline V gene, CDR1 is SGHRS and CDR2 is YFSETQ. The CDR3 covers 15 residues. CDR3 DNA sequence: TGCGCCAGCAGCCCCGGGGACAGGGAATCCTACGAGCAGTACTTC. Translating it yields CASSPGDRESYEQYF.

The rearrangement uses TRBV4-1 and TRBJ2-5, with a possible D match to TRBD2 (6 bases). The V gene's germline CDR1 is MGHRA and CDR2 YSYEKL. Trimming shortened V by 4 bases and J by 5 bases, and 11 bases separated the two germline ends. CDR3 length equals 13 residues. This CDR3 is CASSRGSGETQYF. CDR3 in DNA: TGCGCCAGCAGCCGGGGTAGCGGTGAGACCCAGTACTTC.

The rearrangement joins TRBV9 to TRBJ1-1; D gene ambiguous. V lost 0 bases and J 3 bases, leaving 12 bases between the germline ends. The CDR3 is made up of 15 amino acids. Germline V lookup: CDR1 SGDLS, CDR2 YYNGEE. The CDR3 loop is CASSVGLGWDTEAFF. The CDR3 DNA sequence: TGTGCCAGCAGCGTAGGTCTCGGGTGGGACACTGAAGCTTTCTTT.